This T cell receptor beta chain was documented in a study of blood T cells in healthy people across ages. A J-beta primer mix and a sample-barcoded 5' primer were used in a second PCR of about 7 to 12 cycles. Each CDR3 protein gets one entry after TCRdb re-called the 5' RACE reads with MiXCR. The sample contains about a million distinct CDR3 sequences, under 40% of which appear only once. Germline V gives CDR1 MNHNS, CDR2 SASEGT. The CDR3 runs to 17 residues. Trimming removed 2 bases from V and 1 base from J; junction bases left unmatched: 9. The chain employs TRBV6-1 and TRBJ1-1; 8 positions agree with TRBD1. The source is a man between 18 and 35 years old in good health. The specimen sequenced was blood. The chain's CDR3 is CASSEQTAGTGNTEAFF. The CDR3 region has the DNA TGTGCCAGCAGTGAACAGACCGCCGGGACAGGGAACACTGAAGCTTTCTTT.